This note documents a single T cell receptor (beta chain) sequence. The table came from immunoSEQ multiplex PCR; TCRdb's copy has only in-frame clones and leaves some out. The sample consists of about 87,000 clones, around 95% of them appearing once. The sample is drawn from a study of T cell changes during pregnancy in multiple sclerosis. This CDR3 region has 13 residues. The V end was cut by 7 bases, the J end by 8 bases, with 16 bases between. The germline V gene has CDR1 MDHEN and CDR2 SYDVKM. The V call is TRBV28, the J call TRBJ2-3; possibly TRBD2 for D (6 bases). The origin of this receptor is a female donor in good health, enrolled as a control in a pregnancy study. The sample consisted of peripheral blood, taken in the third trimester of pregnancy. CDR3 sequence: CASTPGGLLTQYF. The CDR3 region has the DNA TGTGCCAGCACTCCCGGAGGGCTCCTTACGCAGTATTTT.